A single sample is the source of the 12 T cell receptor beta chains below, sequenced in a study of CD8 T cells in ankylosing spondylitis. TCRdb re-called the 5' RACE reads through MiXCR, storing one row per CDR3 protein. Of 200,000 to 300,000 distinct CDR3 sequences in the sample, around 9.2% are singletons; the top ten hold approximately 7%. The sequenced sample consisted of blood, either unsorted or a sorted T cell fraction (not recorded which). Every receptor here comes from a male donor with ankylosing spondylitis or in good health (not recorded which).

The sample holds many counts of this clonotype. The chain combines TRBV5-6 with TRBJ2-1, with TRBD1 identical over 9 bases. The CDR3 spans 13 residues. The germline V gene encodes CDR1 SGHDT and CDR2 YYEEEE. The trim removed 4 bases at V and 9 bases at J, leaving 5 bases unmatched. The CDR3, as DNA: TGTGCCAGCAGCCAAGGGACAGGGATTGAGCAGTTCTTC. It codes for CASSQGTGIEQFF.

V is TRBV12-3 or TRBV12-4 and J is TRBJ1-1; D is ambiguous. The CDR3 sequence is 13 residues long. Deletions cut 5 bases from V and 4 bases from J, with 11 bases between. The CDR3 region is CASSHKLFTEAFF. The CDR3 DNA is TGTGCCAGCAGTCACAAACTTTTCACTGAAGCTTTCTTT.

There are many counts of this clonotype. V usage is TRBV20-1 and J usage is TRBJ2-2; 8 bases are shared with TRBD1. V lost 0 bases, J lost 5 bases, and 5 bases stayed unmatched. CDR3 length: 15 residues. Germline-derived CDR1 and CDR2 are DFQATT and SNEGSKA (reference sequence). The CDR3 sequence: CSARDGTGGTGELFF. The CDR3 DNA sequence: TGCAGTGCTAGAGATGGGACAGGAGGGACCGGGGAGCTGTTTTTT.

In regard to this clonotype: A much larger clonotype is one base distant, so this may be a read error. V usage is TRBV28 and J usage is TRBJ2-4, with D perhaps matching TRBD1 (6 bases). The CDR3 contains 17 residues. Per germline, CDR1 MDHEN and CDR2 SYDVKM. V was clipped by 4 bases and J by 0 bases, with 16 bases between them. The CDR3 bases are TGTGCCAGCAGTTACACCGAGACAGGTGGAGCCAAAAACATTCAGTACTTC. Protein sequence: CASSYTETGGAKNIQYF.

This clonotype was recorded at least ten times. The chain recombines TRBV20-1 with TRBJ2-2, with D unresolved. CDR3 length: 13 residues. Trimming stripped 3 bases from V and 2 bases from J, with 7 bases between. Germline V CDR1 and CDR2: DFQATT, SNEGSKA (reference sequence). The CDR3 is CSASLLNTGELFF. As DNA, the CDR3 is TGCAGTGCTAGTTTGCTTAACACCGGGGAGCTGTTTTTT.

This clonotype was seen ten or more times. The chain joins TRBV5-1 to TRBJ2-7; a weak D match, TRBD2 (6 bases). This CDR3 is built from 15 residues. CDR1 is SGHRS, CDR2 YFSETQ, per germline. Trimming pared 0 bases from V and 5 bases from J, leaving 15 bases between. The CDR3 protein is CASSLGRRESNEQYF. Written as DNA, the CDR3 is TGCGCCAGCAGCTTGGGGCGTCGGGAGTCCAACGAGCAGTACTTC.

This clonotype was seen ten or more times. This rearrangement joins TRBV11-3 to TRBJ2-1; 11 bases match TRBD2. There are 15 residues in the CDR3. The V and J ends lost 0 bases and 10 bases, in that order; junction bases with no gene match: 5. Germline V gives CDR1 SGHNT, CDR2 YENEEA. CDR3 residues: CASSLDGTSGGEQFF. In nucleotides, the CDR3 is TGTGCCAGCAGCTTAGATGGGACTAGCGGAGGGGAGCAGTTCTTC.

This clonotype came up many times. The DNA for the CDR3 is TGTGCCAGCAGCTCCGGAACCGGGGAGCTGTTTTTT. This gives the protein CASSSGTGELFF. This chain joins TRBV12-3 or TRBV12-4 and TRBJ2-2, with unresolved D. The germline V and J ends were trimmed by 6 bases and 5 bases, with 7 bases remaining between them. This CDR3 comprises 12 residues.

This clonotype was observed a handful of times. This sequence joins TRBV20-1 and TRBJ1-6, with D unclear. Germline V gene lookup returns CDR1 DFQATT and CDR2 SNEGSKA (reference sequence). The ends were cut back, 6 bases at V and 7 bases at J, with 16 bases in the middle. The CDR3 consists of 14 residues. The CDR3 loop reads CSAPRGEVNSPLHF. The DNA of the CDR3 is TGCAGTGCCCCGCGAGGAGAGGTCAATTCACCCCTCCACTTT.

At least ten counts were recorded for this clonotype. V gene TRBV11-2 combines with J gene TRBJ2-3; D gene uncertain. This CDR3 is 16 amino acids long. V was shortened by 3 bases and J by 0 bases, with 13 bases between the two germline ends. CDR1 and CDR2 (germline): SGHAT, FQNNGV. The DNA of the CDR3 is TGTGCCAGCAGCTTTGACGGCGCGGATAGCACAGATACGCAGTATTTT. This translates into CASSFDGADSTDTQYF.

With respect to this clonotype: Given a much more abundant clone one base away, this may be a read error. A read error is likely, as this CDR3 ends without the conserved phenylalanine or tryptophan. The chain combines TRBV6-2 or TRBV6-3 with TRBJ2-1; D gene unclear. V lost 4 bases to trimming and J lost 12 bases, with 16 bases between them. Germline V lookup: CDR1 MNHEY, CDR2 SVGEGT. The CDR3 consists of 13 residues. The CDR3 DNA reads as TGTGCCAGCAGTTTCCGGCCCGTAGTGGGGCAGTTCTAC. It codes for CASSFRPVVGQFY.

This clonotype was counted at least ten times. V and J are TRBV29-1 and TRBJ2-7; 7 bases match TRBD1. Germline V gives CDR1 SQVTM, CDR2 ANQGSEA. The V segment lost 3 bases and the J segment 5 bases; nucleotides outside the gene matches: 7. This CDR3 comprises 13 residues. The CDR3 DNA is TGCAGCGTTGAGAACAGGGGCCCCCACGAGCAGTACTTC. Protein product: CSVENRGPHEQYF.